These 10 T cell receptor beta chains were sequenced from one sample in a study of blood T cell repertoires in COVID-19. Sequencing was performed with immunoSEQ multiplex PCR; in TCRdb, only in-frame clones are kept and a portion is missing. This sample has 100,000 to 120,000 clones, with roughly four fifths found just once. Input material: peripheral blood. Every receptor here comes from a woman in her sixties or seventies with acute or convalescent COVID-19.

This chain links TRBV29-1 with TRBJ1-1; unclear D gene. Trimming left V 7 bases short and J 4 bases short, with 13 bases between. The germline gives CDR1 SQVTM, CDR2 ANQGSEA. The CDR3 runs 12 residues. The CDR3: CSADGLVTEAFF. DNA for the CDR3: TGCAGCGCTGATGGACTGGTCACTGAAGCTTTCTTT. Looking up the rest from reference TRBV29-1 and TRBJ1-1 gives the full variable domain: SAVISQKPSRDICQRGTSLTIQCQVDSQVTMMFWYRQQPGQSLTLIATANQGSEATYESGFVIDKFPISRPNLTFSTLTVSNMSPEDSSIYLCSADGLVTEAFFGQGTRLTVV.

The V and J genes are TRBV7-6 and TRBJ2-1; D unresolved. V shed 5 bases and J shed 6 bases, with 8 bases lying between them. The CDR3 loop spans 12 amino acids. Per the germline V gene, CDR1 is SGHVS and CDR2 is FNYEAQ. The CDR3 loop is CASSLRFNEQFF. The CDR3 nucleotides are TGTGCCAGCAGCCTTCGGTTCAATGAGCAGTTCTTC.

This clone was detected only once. The CDR3 region has the DNA TGTGCCAGCACCTGGGTGCAGGGCTGCCTGGTAAAACTGTTTTTT. It yields the protein CASTWVQGCLVKLFF. The chain is built from TRBV7-3 and TRBJ1-4, with D possibly being TRBD1 (5 bases). The germline V gene has CDR1 SGHTA and CDR2 FQGTGA. The V gene lost 7 bases and the J gene lost 10 bases, with 22 bases spanning the gap. This CDR3 spans 15 amino acids.

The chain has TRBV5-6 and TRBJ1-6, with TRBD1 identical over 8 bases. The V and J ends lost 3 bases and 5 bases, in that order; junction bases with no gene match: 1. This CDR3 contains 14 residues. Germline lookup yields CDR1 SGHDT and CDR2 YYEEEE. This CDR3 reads CASSWGQDNSPLHF. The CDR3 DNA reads TGTGCCAGCAGCTGGGGACAGGATAATTCACCCCTCCACTTT.

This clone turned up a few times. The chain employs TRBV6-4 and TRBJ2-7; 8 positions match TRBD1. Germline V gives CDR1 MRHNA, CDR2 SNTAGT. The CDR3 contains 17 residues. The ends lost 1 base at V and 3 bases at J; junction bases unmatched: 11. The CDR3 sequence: CASSDCGYRDRCYEQYF. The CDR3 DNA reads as TGTGCCAGCAGTGACTGTGGGTACCGGGACAGGTGCTACGAGCAGTACTTC.

This chain's CDR3 is CASSLAPRTGASSYNSPLHF. CDR3 sequence (DNA): TGTGCCAGCAGCTTAGCGCCCAGGACAGGGGCTAGCTCCTATAATTCACCCCTCCACTTT. The genes are TRBV7-6 and TRBJ1-6, with 9 nucleotides matching TRBD1. This CDR3 has 20 amino acids. In germline, CDR1 is SGHVS, CDR2 FNYEAQ. Trimming removed 0 bases from V and 0 bases from J; junction bases left unmatched: 9.

This chain's CDR3 is CASSLSDRDTEAFF. DNA for the CDR3: TGCGCCAGCAGCCTGAGCGACAGGGACACTGAAGCTTTCTTT. The V and J genes are TRBV4-3 and TRBJ1-1; 7 bases align to TRBD1. CDR1 is LGHNA and CDR2 is YSLEER in the germline V gene. V dropped 4 bases and J dropped 3; count of bases not matched to a gene: 5. CDR3 length: 14 amino acids.

The CDR3 bases are TGTGCCAGCAGCTTGGTAGGGGGCTATGGCTACACCTTC. This codes for CASSLVGGYGYTF. This sequence joins TRBV5-4 and TRBJ1-2; a possible D gene is TRBD1 (6 bases). The V end lost 0 bases, the J end lost 4 bases, and 7 bases lay between the germline ends. Germline lookup yields CDR1 SGHNT and CDR2 YYREEE (reference sequence). The CDR3 loop spans 13 amino acids.

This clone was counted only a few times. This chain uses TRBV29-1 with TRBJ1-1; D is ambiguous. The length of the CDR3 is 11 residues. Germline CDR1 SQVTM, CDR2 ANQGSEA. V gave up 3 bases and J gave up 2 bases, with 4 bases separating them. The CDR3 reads CSVDSNTEAFF. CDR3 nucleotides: TGCAGCGTTGACAGTAACACTGAAGCTTTCTTT.

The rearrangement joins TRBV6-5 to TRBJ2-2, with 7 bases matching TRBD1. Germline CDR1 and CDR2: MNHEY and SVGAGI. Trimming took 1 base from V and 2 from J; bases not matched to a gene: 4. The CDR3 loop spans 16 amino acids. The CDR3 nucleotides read TGTGCCAGCAGTTACTATTGGGACAGCAACACCGGGGAGCTGTTTTTT. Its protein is CASSYYWDSNTGELFF.